This T cell receptor (beta chain) was identified during a study of T cell repertoires in cytomegalovirus infection. Study-level information: The authors relied on CMV epitopes, both recently identified HLA-C-restricted and well-studied HLA-B-restricted. CMV infection plus the matching HLA type was flagged by public TCR beta signatures.

CDR3 length: 18 residues. V lost 0 bases to trimming and J lost 8 bases, with 20 bases between them. Germline CDR1 is LNHDA and CDR2 is SQIVND (reference sequence). TCRdb reprocessed the reads with MiXCR, giving one entry per CDR3 protein. The sample consists of 380,000 or so distinct CDR3 sequences, about 35% of them appearing once. About this clonotype itself: Its antigen is unknown.

The source of this sequence is a human donor in good health (CMV status not recorded). Some clones in this sample may be carry-over from other donors' samples. V is TRBV19 and J is TRBJ1-6; D remains ambiguous. Material: cultured PBMCs, obtained from culture after CMV antigen stimulation. Here the CDR3 DNA reads TGTGCCAGTAGTATAGATACCTCCGGATCGGGGTCTTATTCACCCCTCCACTTT. It encodes CASSIDTSGSGSYSPLHF.